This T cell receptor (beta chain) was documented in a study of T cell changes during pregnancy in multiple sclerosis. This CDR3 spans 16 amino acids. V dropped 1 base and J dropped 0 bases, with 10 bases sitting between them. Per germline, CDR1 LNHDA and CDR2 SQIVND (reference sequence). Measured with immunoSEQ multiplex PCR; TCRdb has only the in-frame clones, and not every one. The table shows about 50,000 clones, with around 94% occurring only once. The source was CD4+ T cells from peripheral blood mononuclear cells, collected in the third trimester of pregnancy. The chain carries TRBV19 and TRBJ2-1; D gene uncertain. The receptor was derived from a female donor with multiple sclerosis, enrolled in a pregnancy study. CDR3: CASSIGLGVSYNEQFF. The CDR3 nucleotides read TGTGCCAGTAGTATAGGTCTCGGAGTCTCCTACAATGAGCAGTTCTTC.